These T cell receptor beta chains were read from a single sample in a study of blood T cell repertoires in COVID-19. Repertoires were generated with immunoSEQ multiplex PCR, while TCRdb's copy carries only in-frame clones and drops some. The table has 60,000 to 80,000 clones, about 82% seen once; the top ten hold around 4%. The sequencing sample was made of PBMCs or T cells enriched from blood (not recorded which). The source of these receptors is a middle-aged woman with acute COVID-19. CDR3s include the opening cysteine and the closing phenylalanine or tryptophan. A D gene is named only where the DNA matches it firmly. Expanded clones are given a class, and other clones once, few, many or no size at all.

j_call clone_size v_call d_call cdr3_nt cdr3_aa
TRBJ1-3 NA TRBV6-1 NA TGTGCCAGCAGTGAAGGACAGCCCTCTGGAAACACCATATATTTT CASSEGQPSGNTIYF
TRBJ1-1 few TRBV7-3 NA TGTGCCAGCAGCTCGGGTGCATATAACACTGAAGCTTTCTTT CASSSGAYNTEAFF
TRBJ1-5 NA TRBV15 TRBD1 TGTGCCACCAGCAGAGAGGGACAGCTCTATAGCAATCAGCCCCAGCATTTT CATSREGQLYSNQPQHF
TRBJ2-1 NA TRBV4-1 TRBD2 TGCGCCAGCAGCCAAGGGGTTAGCGGGTCGTATGAGCAGTTCTTC CASSQGVSGSYEQFF
TRBJ2-5 NA TRBV6-5 NA TGTGCCAGCAAGAACGGGTGGCAGGAGACCCAGTACTTC CASKNGWQETQYF
TRBJ2-2 NA TRBV6-2/TRBV6-3 NA TGTGCCAGCAGTTCCGTTCGGGGGGAGCTGTTTTTT CASSSVRGELFF
TRBJ2-1 NA TRBV6-1 TRBD2 TGTGCCAGCAGTGGCCCCGGGACTAGCGGGTTCCGGGGGTACAATGAGCAGTTCTTC CASSGPGTSGFRGYNEQFF
TRBJ2-7 NA TRBV2 NA TGTGCCAGCAGTGATAATAGCTCTCCCTACGAGCAGTACTTC CASSDNSSPYEQYF
TRBJ2-3 few TRBV12-5 NA TGTGCTAGTGGTACCGGCAGGGGATTTAGCACAGATACGCAGTATTTT CASGTGRGFSTDTQYF
TRBJ2-7 NA TRBV19 TRBD1 TGTGCCAGTAGTGGAGGACAGGGGAACTCCTACGAGCAGTACTTC CASSGGQGNSYEQYF
TRBJ1-4 NA TRBV2 TRBD1 TGTGCCAGCAGTTCAGGGGGAGTAACTAATGAAAAACTGTTTTTT CASSSGGVTNEKLFF
TRBJ2-5 once TRBV5-4 TRBD2 TGTGCCAGCAGCTCGACTAGCGGGACCCAAGAGACCCAGTACTTC CASSSTSGTQETQYF
TRBJ2-2 NA TRBV9 TRBD2 TGTGCCAGCAGCGTAGGGACTAGCGGCTTCGGGGAGCTGTTTTTT CASSVGTSGFGELFF
TRBJ1-1 NA TRBV10-2 NA TGCGCCAGCAGTGACAGGGTTTCTGAAGCTTTCTTT CASSDRVSEAFF
TRBJ2-3 NA TRBV3-1/TRBV3-2 NA TGTGCCAGCAGTCGCATTCAGGGTGATGGAGATACGCAGTATTTT CASSRIQGDGDTQYF
TRBJ2-7 NA TRBV7-9 TRBD1 TGTGCCAGCAGCCCCAGCCCTACAGGGGGCAATGAGCAGTACTTC CASSPSPTGGNEQYF